This TCR beta chain appears in the sequencing data of a study of T-cell reconstitution after alpha-beta-depleted transplantation in children. This clonotype was observed a few times. The antigen remains undetermined. Study results and caveats: Some patients' high day-60 TCRbeta diversity was traced to surviving recipient T cells and thymic progenitors. T-cell counts and diversity at one year post-transplant came mainly from newly produced T cells.

Preparation of the TCRbeta library was carried out with unique molecular identifiers. Via MiXCR, TCRdb re-called the PCR reads, giving one row per CDR3 protein. This table holds 450,000 to 700,000 distinct CDR3 sequences, roughly a quarter found once. CDR3 size: 15 residues. The V end lost 3 bases, the J end lost 5 bases, and 16 bases lay between the germline ends. The TCR originated in a boy less than two years old with Wiskott-Aldrich syndrome, due to receive a stem cell transplant. The rearrangement joins TRBV12-3 or TRBV12-4 to TRBJ2-5; no firm D call. Sequenced material: PBMCs, taken before TCRalphabeta/CD19-depleted stem cell transplant. The CDR3 DNA reads TGTGCCAGCAGTTTTAAGGCTCCCGTCGGGGAGACCCAGTACTTC. Protein product: CASSFKAPVGETQYF.